Listed here is a single T cell receptor beta chain. This specimen belongs to a study of T cell responses to AZD1222 COVID-19 vaccine. Clones were read by immunoSEQ multiplex PCR, and TCRdb kept only the in-frame ones, dropping some. The sample shows approximately 140,000 clones, 92% of them seen only once. The sequenced sample was peripheral blood, obtained 28 days after the second AZD1222 dose. This TCR came from an adult who received the AZD1222 COVID-19 vaccine.

The DNA of the CDR3 is TGTGCCAGCAGTTCCTCGCGACATCAGCCCCAGCATTTT. Translating it yields CASSSSRHQPQHF. This rearrangement joins TRBV27 to TRBJ1-5; D remains unclear. From germline, CDR1 is MNHEY and CDR2 SMNVEV (reference sequence). The CDR3 extends over 13 amino acids. The V end lost 4 bases, the J end lost 5 bases, and 9 bases lay between the germline ends.